This entry concerns a single TCR beta chain. The data were obtained in a study of blood T cell repertoires in COVID-19. V lost 1 base to trimming and J lost 7 bases; unmatched junction nucleotides: 6. The CDR3 is 14 residues long. In germline, CDR1 is SQVTM, CDR2 ANQGSEA. As originally analysed: Estimation of nucleated cell counts relied on the amplification of reference gene primers. Libraries were prepared by immunoSEQ multiplex PCR; TCRdb keeps only in-frame clonotypes and omits some of them. The V and J calls and clone size are taken from that table; D and trimming were inferred from the DNA. The table includes 100,000 to 150,000 clones, around 89% detected once.

The sequencing input was peripheral blood. This receptor was obtained from a man between 60 and 70 years old with COVID-19, enrolled during active disease. This chain uses TRBV29-1 with TRBJ1-4, with 7 bases identical to TRBD1. The CDR3 region is CSVEAPGTVEKLFF. CDR3 nucleotides: TGCAGCGTTGAAGCCCCCGGGACAGTTGAAAAACTGTTTTTT. The variable domain in full, completed from reference TRBV29-1 and TRBJ1-4, reads SAVISQKPSRDICQRGTSLTIQCQVDSQVTMMFWYRQQPGQSLTLIATANQGSEATYESGFVIDKFPISRPNLTFSTLTVSNMSPEDSSIYLCSVEAPGTVEKLFFGSGTQLSVL.